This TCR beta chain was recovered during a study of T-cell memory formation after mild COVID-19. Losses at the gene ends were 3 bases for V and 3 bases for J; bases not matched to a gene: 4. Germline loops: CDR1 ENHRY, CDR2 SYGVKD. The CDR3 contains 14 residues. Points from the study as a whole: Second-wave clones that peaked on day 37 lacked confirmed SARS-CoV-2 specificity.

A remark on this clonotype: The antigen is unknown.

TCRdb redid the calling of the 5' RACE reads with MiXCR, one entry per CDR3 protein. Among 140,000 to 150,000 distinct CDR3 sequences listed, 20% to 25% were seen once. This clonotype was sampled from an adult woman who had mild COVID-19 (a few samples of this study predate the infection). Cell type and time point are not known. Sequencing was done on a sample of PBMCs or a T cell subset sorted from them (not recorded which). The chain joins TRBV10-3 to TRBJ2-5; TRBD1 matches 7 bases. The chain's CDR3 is CAISEPTGEETQYF. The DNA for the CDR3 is TGTGCCATCAGTGAACCCACAGGGGAAGAGACCCAGTACTTC.